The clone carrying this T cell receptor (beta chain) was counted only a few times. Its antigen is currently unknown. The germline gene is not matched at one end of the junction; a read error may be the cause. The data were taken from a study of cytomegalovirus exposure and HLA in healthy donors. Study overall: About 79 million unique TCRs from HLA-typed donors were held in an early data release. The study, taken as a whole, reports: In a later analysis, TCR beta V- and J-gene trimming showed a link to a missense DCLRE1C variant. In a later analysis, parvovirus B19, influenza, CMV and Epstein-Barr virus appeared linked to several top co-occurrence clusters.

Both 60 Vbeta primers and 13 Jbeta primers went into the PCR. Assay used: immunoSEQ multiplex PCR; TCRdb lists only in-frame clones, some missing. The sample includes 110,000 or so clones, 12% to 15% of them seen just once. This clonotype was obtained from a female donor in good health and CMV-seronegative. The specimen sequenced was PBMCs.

The CDR3 loop is CASSYQPTSKDTQYF. The CDR3 bases are TGTGCCAGCAGTTATCAACCGACTAGCAAAGATACGCAGTATTTT. This sequence joins TRBV5-4 and TRBJ2-3, with 7 positions matching TRBD2. CDR3 length: 15 residues. Per germline, CDR1 SGHNT and CDR2 YYREEE (reference sequence). The full variable domain, rest sourced from reference TRBV5-4 and TRBJ2-3, is ETGVTQSPTHLIKTRGQQVTLRCSSQSGHNTVSWYQQALGQGPQFIFQYYREEENGRGNFPPRFSGLQFPNYSSELNVNALELDDSALYLCASSYQPTSKDTQYFGPGTRLTVL.